This T cell receptor (beta chain) is drawn from a study of blood T cell repertoires in COVID-19. In the study overall: PBMCs, B-cell-depleted T cells, or T cells provided the cDNA or gDNA that made up the material.

Original processing methods: Reference gene primers were amplified, and this amplification served to estimate nucleated cell counts. Repertoires were generated with immunoSEQ multiplex PCR, while TCRdb's copy carries only in-frame clones and drops some. The V and J calls and the clone size are those of that table, but D and trimming were determined from the DNA. Here the sample spans 150,000 or so clones, around four fifths being singletons. CDR3 length equals 11 residues. V shed 8 bases and J shed 5 bases, with 7 bases lying between them. Germline V lookup: CDR1 LNHNV, CDR2 YYDKDF (reference sequence).

V and J are TRBV15 and TRBJ1-5, with a weak D call TRBD1 (5 bases). This clonotype originated in a woman aged 40 to 50 with active or convalescent COVID-19. Sequenced sample: peripheral blood. DNA for the CDR3: TGTGCCACCGGGGCCTATCAGCCCCAGCATTTT. Translation: CATGAYQPQHF.